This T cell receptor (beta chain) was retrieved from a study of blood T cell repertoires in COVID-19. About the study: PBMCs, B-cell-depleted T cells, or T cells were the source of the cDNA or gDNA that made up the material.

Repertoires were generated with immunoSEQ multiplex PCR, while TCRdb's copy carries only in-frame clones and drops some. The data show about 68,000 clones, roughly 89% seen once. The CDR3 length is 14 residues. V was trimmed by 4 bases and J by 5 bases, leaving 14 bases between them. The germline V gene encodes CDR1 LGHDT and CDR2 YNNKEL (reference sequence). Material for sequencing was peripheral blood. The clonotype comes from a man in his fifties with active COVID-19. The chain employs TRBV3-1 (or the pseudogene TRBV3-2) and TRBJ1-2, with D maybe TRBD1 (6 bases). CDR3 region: CASSPTGQDYGYTF. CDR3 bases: TGTGCCAGCAGCCCTACAGGGCAAGATTATGGCTACACCTTC.